This TCR beta chain was obtained from a study of CD8+CD57+ T cells in acquired aplastic anemia (dated by TCRdb to the late 2010s). Regarding the study in general: DNA extracted from sorted CD4+ and CD8+ cells had a mean of approximately 3 ug, with a range of roughly 0.17 to 30 ug. CD8+CD57+ expansion was defined as frequency above the mean frequency observed in healthy subjects. Study-level results and caveats: Fewer than 35 CD8+ CDR3 sequences were found to be shared between patients and controls, but these sequences appeared to be highly expressed in patients and within the immunodominant clones of the patients. Between patients and healthy controls, no significant difference in CD8+ Simpson's diversity was found (P=0.060).

Genomic DNA served as template for TCR beta VDJ combination and CDR3 sequence profiling. An Illumina HiSeq 2000 was the platform used for TCR repertoire sequencing. On the authors' methods: Repertoire assessment relied on Simpson's diversity index, CDR3 size and DJ length profiles, and TRBV/TRBJ rearrangement plots. The immunodominant clone was defined as the most abundant DNA sequence in deep sequencing data. CDR3 amino acid sequences were checked for sharing between subjects and were compared against published repertoires and the VDJdb database. TCRdb's own reprocessing of the public reads used fastp at Q25 and MiXCR and kept productive beta chains. Identical CDR3 protein sequences are pooled into one entry, listed with their most common genes and DNA. These V and J calls rely on TCRdb rather than the paper's analysis. The sample table contains about 200,000 distinct CDR3 sequences; only one count was recorded for about 60% of them. The ten largest clonotypes hold roughly 53% of the sample.

The germline V gene (reference sequence) supplies CDR1 DFQATT and CDR2 SNEGSKA. Measured from the cysteine to the phenylalanine, the CDR3 is 13 residues long. Of all the DNA, just the CDR3 is kept, 39 bases in frame from base 1. Deletion took 2 bases off V and 4 bases off J, with a span of 10 bases between the germline ends. In regard to this clonotype: This clone's antigen is unknown. There are no base qualities to consult, and no much larger clone falls within one base.

Expansion of CD8+CD57+ cells had been shown by flow cytometry in the patients chosen for sequencing. All patients had severe acquired aplastic anemia diagnosed by International Study of Aplastic Anemia and Agranulocytosis and Camitta criteria. Patients had received no therapy at the time of blood sampling. The study deep-sequenced TCR repertoires of sorted CD4+ and CD8+ blood T cells from severe aplastic anemia patients and healthy subjects. In the USA, patient enrollment took place under clinicaltrials.gov protocols 00001620, 01623167, 00001397, 00071045, 00081523 and 00961064. Ficoll-Paque density gradient centrifugation was used to isolate peripheral blood mononuclear cells. CD4+ and CD8+ T cells were sorted by FACS or magnetic beads before DNA extraction.

This chain is built from TRBV20-1 and TRBJ2-3; TRBD2 might be the D gene, on 6 matching bases. Sequencing used sorted CD4+, CD8+, or CD8+CD57+ T cells (not recorded which) from PBMCs. The clonotype comes from a human donor with aplastic anemia. The bases are TGCAGTGCTAGACTTAGCGGTCCAGATACGCAGTATTTT. Its amino acids are CSARLSGPDTQYF.